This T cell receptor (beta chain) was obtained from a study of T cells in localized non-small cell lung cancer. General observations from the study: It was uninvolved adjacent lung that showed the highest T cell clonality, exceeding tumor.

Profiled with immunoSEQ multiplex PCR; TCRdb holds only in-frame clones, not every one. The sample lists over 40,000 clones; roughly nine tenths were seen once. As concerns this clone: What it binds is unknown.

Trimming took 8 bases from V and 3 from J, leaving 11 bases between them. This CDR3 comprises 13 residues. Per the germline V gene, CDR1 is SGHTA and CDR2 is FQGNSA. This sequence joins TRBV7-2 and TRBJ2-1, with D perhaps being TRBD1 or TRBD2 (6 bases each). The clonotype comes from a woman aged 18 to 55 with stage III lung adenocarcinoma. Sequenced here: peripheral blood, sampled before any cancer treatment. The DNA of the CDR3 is TGTGCCAGCCAAGGGGGGAACTACAATGAGCAGTTCTTC. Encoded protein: CASQGGNYNEQFF. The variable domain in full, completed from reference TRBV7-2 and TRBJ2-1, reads GAGVSQSPSNKVTEKGKDVELRCDPISGHTALYWYRQSLGQGLEFLIYFQGNSAPDKSGLPSDRFSAERTGGSVSTLTIQRTQQEDSAVYLCASQGGNYNEQFFGPGTRLTVL.